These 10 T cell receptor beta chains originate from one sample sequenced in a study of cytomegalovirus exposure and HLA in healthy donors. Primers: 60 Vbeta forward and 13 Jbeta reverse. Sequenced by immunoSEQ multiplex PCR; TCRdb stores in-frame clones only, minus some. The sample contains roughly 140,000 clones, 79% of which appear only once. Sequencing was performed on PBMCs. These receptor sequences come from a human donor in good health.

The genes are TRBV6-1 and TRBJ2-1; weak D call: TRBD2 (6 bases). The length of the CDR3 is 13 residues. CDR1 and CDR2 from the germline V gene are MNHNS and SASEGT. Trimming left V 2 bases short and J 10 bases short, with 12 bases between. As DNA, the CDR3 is TGTGCCAGCAGTGAAATCGGGGGAGGAGAGCAGTTCTTC. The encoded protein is CASSEIGGGEQFF.

The CDR3 reads CASSRGPSGRSGEQYF. The CDR3 DNA follows: TGTGCCAGCAGCCGAGGTCCCAGCGGGAGGTCCGGCGAGCAGTACTTC. The chain couples TRBV7-6 to TRBJ2-7; the match to TRBD2 covers 9 bases. This CDR3 comprises 16 residues. Germline V gene sequence: CDR1 SGHVS, CDR2 FNYEAQ. The trim removed 5 bases at V and 6 bases at J, leaving 14 bases unmatched. Looking up the rest from reference TRBV7-6 and TRBJ2-7 gives the full variable domain: GAGVSQSPRYKVTKRGQDVALRCDPISGHVSLYWYRQALGQGPEFLTYFNYEAQQDKSGLPNDRFSAERPEGSISTLTIQRTEQRDSAMYRCASSRGPSGRSGEQYFGPGTRLTVT.

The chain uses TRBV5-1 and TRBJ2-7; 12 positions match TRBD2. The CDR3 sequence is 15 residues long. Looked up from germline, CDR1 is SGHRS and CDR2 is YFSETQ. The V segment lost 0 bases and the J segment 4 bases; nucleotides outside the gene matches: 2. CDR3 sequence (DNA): TGCGCCAGCAGCTTGGAACTAGCGGGGGGTTACGAGCAGTACTTC. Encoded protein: CASSLELAGGYEQYF.

The chain's CDR3 is CASSGRLAGVTGELFF. The CDR3 DNA follows: TGTGCCAGCAGTGGTAGACTAGCGGGTGTAACCGGGGAGCTGTTTTTT. This sequence joins TRBV2 and TRBJ2-2, with 10 positions matching TRBD2. Germline CDR1 reads SNHLY; CDR2 reads FYNNEI. The CDR3 has 16 amino acids. The J segment lost 5 bases and the V segment lost 4 bases, leaving 7 bases of the junction unmatched.

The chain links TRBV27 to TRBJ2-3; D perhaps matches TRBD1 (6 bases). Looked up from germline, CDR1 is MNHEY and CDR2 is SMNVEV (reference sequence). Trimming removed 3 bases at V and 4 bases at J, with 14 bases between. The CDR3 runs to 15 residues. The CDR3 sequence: CASSFAGAGADTQYF. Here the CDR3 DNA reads TGTGCCAGCAGTTTCGCAGGGGCGGGCGCAGATACGCAGTATTTT.

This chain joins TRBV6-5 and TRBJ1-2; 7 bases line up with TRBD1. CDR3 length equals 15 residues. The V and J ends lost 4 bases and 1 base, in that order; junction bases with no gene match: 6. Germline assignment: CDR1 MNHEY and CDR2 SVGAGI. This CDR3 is CASSFGTESNYGYTF. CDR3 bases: TGTGCCAGCAGTTTCGGGACAGAAAGTAACTATGGCTACACCTTC.

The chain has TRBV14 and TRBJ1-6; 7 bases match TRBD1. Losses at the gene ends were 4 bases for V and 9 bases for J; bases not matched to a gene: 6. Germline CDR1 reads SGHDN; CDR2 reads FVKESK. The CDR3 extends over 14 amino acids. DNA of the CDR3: TGTGCCAGCAGCCTAATGGGACAGACTTCACCCCTCCACTTT. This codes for CASSLMGQTSPLHF.

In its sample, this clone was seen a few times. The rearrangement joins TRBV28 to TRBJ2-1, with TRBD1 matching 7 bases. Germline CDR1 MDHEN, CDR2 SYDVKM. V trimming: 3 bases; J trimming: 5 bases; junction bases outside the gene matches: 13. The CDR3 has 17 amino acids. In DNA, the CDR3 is TGTGCCAGCAGTTTTTGGGCTAGGGGGACAGAGAACAATGAGCAGTTCTTC. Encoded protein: CASSFWARGTENNEQFF.

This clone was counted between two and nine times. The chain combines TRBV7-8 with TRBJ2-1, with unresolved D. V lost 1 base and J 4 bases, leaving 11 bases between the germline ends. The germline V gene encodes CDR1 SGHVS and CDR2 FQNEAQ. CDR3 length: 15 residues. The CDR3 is CASSLEEQKYNEQFF. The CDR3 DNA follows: TGTGCCAGCAGCTTAGAAGAACAGAAATACAATGAGCAGTTCTTC. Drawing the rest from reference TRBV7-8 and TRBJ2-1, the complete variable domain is GAGVSQSPRYKVAKRGQDVALRCDPISGHVSLFWYQQALGQGPEFLTYFQNEAQLDKSGLPSDRFFAERPEGSVSTLKIQRTQQEDSAVYLCASSLEEQKYNEQFFGPGTRLTVL.

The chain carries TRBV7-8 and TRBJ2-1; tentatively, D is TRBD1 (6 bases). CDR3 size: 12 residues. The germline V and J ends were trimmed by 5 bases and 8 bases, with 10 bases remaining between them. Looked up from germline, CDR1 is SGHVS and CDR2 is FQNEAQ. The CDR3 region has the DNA TGTGCCAGCAGCGTAACAGGGCATGAGCAGTTCTTC. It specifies CASSVTGHEQFF.